A few counts support the clone carrying this T cell receptor beta chain. The antigen is undetermined. In making TCR cDNA, 5'RACE template switching added a universal primer site and UMIs to it. TCRdb called the 5' RACE reads again in MiXCR, with one record for every CDR3 protein. The data show about 300,000 distinct CDR3 sequences, approximately 10% seen once. This record belongs to a study of T cells after yellow fever vaccination. Study-level points and caveats: Booster sampling recovered most clones from primary vaccination (under 97% CD4, approximately 90% CD8). Abundant clonotypes (contaminants from the bulk population) could be present in FACS-sorted repertoires.

This CDR3 is 13 amino acids long. V gave up 1 base and J gave up 10 bases, with 12 bases separating them. Per the germline V gene, CDR1 is LGHNA and CDR2 is YNFKEQ. The V call is TRBV4-2, the J call TRBJ2-3; the D gene is possibly TRBD2 (6 bases). The source of this sequence is a man aged 18-30 years who received the YFV17D yellow fever vaccine. Sequenced material: CD4+ T cells sorted from PBMCs, taken 5 days after the yellow fever booster vaccination. The CDR3 bases are TGTGCCAGCAGCCAAGCGACTAGAGAGCCGCAGTATTTT. Protein product: CASSQATREPQYF.